This T cell receptor beta chain was captured in a study of T-cell memory formation after mild COVID-19. Broader study findings: The study found balanced CD4/CD8 in clones contracting day 15 to 85 and a CD4+ lean in later expanders.

Only a few counts were recorded for this clonotype. As yet, its antigen is unknown. 5'RACE with constant-segment primers yielded barcoded, UMI-tagged TCR alpha and TCR beta cDNA libraries. MiXCR, run by TCRdb on the 5' RACE reads, gives a single entry per CDR3 protein. Among more than 250,000 distinct CDR3 sequences listed, about a sixth were seen once. Per germline, CDR1 KGHSH and CDR2 LQKENI. V was trimmed by 3 bases and J by 0 bases, leaving 0 bases between them. The CDR3 extends over 12 amino acids. The chain couples TRBV18 to TRBJ1-5; no reliable D call. The source is a man aged 18 to 30 who had mild COVID-19 (a few samples of this study predate the infection). Cell type and time point are not known. Sequencing was carried out using PBMCs or a T cell subset sorted from them (not recorded which). DNA of the CDR3: TGTGCCAGCTCACCTAGCAATCAGCCCCAGCATTTT. This gives the protein CASSPSNQPQHF. Complete variable domain (other parts from reference TRBV18 and TRBJ1-5): NAGVMQNPRHLVRRRGQEARLRCSPMKGHSHVYWYRQLPEEGLKFMVYLQKENIIDESGMPKERFSAEFPKEGPSILRIQQVVRGDSAAYFCASSPSNQPQHFGDGTRLSIL.